This entry lists 12 T cell receptor beta chains sequenced from one sample in a study of shared clonotypes between healthy human individuals. TCRdb's copy holds only in-frame clones and misses some; the assay was immunoSEQ multiplex PCR. Of 2,500,000 or so clones in the sample, 93% were seen once. The sample taken for sequencing was naive CD4+ T cells from PBMCs. Specified subset: CD45RA+ positively selected. The origin of the receptors is a man between 18 and 35 years old in good health. Some clones in this sample may be carry-over from other donors' samples.

This chain connects TRBV6-1 to TRBJ2-7; D gene ambiguous. The germline CDR1 and CDR2 sequences are MNHNS and SASEGT. The CDR3 runs to 15 residues. With 2 bases removed from V and 3 bases from J, the gap between germline ends came to 14 bases. CDR3 DNA: TGTGCCAGCAGTGAACCAGCCGGGCCGATCTACGAGCAGTACTTC. It translates to CASSEPAGPIYEQYF.

The chain is built from TRBV30 and TRBJ2-6; D remains ambiguous. V was pared by 1 base and J by 2 bases, with 9 bases between. Germline V CDR1 and CDR2: GTSNPN, SVGIG (reference sequence). The CDR3 consists of 15 residues. The CDR3 loop is CAWSDGVAGANVLTF. The CDR3 DNA is TGTGCCTGGAGTGACGGTGTAGCTGGGGCCAACGTCCTGACTTTC.

The chain employs TRBV28 and TRBJ2-7; D remains unclear. Per the germline V gene, CDR1 is MDHEN and CDR2 is SYDVKM. V gave up 3 bases and J gave up 3 bases, with 15 bases separating them. The CDR3 consists of 15 residues. CDR3 sequence: CASSLGGGSIYEQYF. The CDR3 bases are TGTGCCAGCAGTTTGGGTGGCGGCAGCATCTACGAGCAGTACTTC.

The chain links TRBV12-5 to TRBJ2-2; a weak D match, TRBD2 (6 bases). Germline-derived CDR1 and CDR2 are LGHNT and FRNRAP. The CDR3 has 12 residues. Trimming pared 5 bases from V and 5 bases from J, leaving 6 bases between. The CDR3 loop is CASGRETGELFF. The CDR3 DNA sequence: TGTGCTAGTGGTCGGGAGACCGGGGAGCTGTTTTTT.

The genes are TRBV9 and TRBJ2-2; D is possibly TRBD1 or TRBD2 (6 bases each). Germline V lookup: CDR1 SGDLS, CDR2 YYNGEE. CDR3 length: 16 residues. Trimming left V 3 bases short and J 6 bases short, with 18 bases between. CDR3 in DNA: TGTGCCAGCAGCGCGAGGGGGGCCAGTGGGTCCGGGGAGCTGTTTTTT. Protein product: CASSARGASGSGELFF.

The table lists this clone with a few counts. The rearrangement joins TRBV27 to TRBJ1-5; 9 bases align to TRBD1. V lost 6 bases and J lost 4; bases outside the gene matches: 7. From germline, CDR1 is MNHEY and CDR2 SMNVEV (reference sequence). The CDR3 totals 15 residues. In DNA, the CDR3 is TGTGCCAGCAGAGCACAGGGGGCCGTTAATCAGCCCCAGCATTTT. The encoded protein is CASRAQGAVNQPQHF.

About this clone itself: The same CDR3 can be traced to other DNA sequences in this sample. This chain uses TRBV18 with TRBJ1-5, with a weak D call TRBD1 (6 bases). The germline V gene has CDR1 KGHSH and CDR2 LQKENI. The CDR3 consists of 15 residues. Trimming took off 1 base at V and 1 base at J, with 8 bases between the two ends. The CDR3 loop is CASSPQGGSNQPQHF. In DNA form, the CDR3 reads TGTGCCAGCTCACCACAAGGGGGGAGCAATCAGCCCCAGCATTTT.

Points on this clone: This CDR3 is also generated by other DNA sequences in the sample. The V call is TRBV5-1, the J call TRBJ2-1, with 7 positions matching TRBD2. Germline V CDR1 and CDR2: SGHRS, YFSETQ. This CDR3 has 15 residues. V gave up 4 bases and J gave up 0 bases; unmatched junction bases: 4. The CDR3 region is CASSPLAGSYNEQFF. The CDR3 DNA is TGCGCCAGCAGCCCCTTAGCGGGCTCCTACAATGAGCAGTTCTTC.

This clone has just one count. This chain joins TRBV5-1 and TRBJ2-3; 14 bases are shared with TRBD2. CDR3 length: 17 residues. With 4 bases clipped from V and 3 bases from J, the junction kept 7 bases outside the gene matches. CDR1 and CDR2 from the germline V gene are SGHRS and YFSETQ. The CDR3: CASSATGTSGRTDTQYF. The CDR3 DNA reads as TGCGCCAGCAGCGCTACCGGGACTAGCGGGAGAACAGATACGCAGTATTTT.

The V gene is TRBV7-8, the J gene TRBJ1-1; TRBD1 matches 7 bases. The CDR3 sequence is 13 residues long. Germline CDR1 reads SGHVS; CDR2 reads FQNEAQ. V shed 4 bases and J 4 bases; nucleotides not matched to a gene: 3. CDR3 sequence reads: CASSWDRATEAFF. CDR3 coding DNA: TGTGCCAGCAGCTGGGACAGAGCCACTGAAGCTTTCTTT.

This chain joins TRBV11-2 and TRBJ2-3, with a possible D match to TRBD1 (7 bases). The germline V gene encodes CDR1 SGHAT and CDR2 FQNNGV. V was shortened by 5 bases and J by 6 bases, with 21 bases between the two germline ends. The CDR3 runs to 16 residues. CDR3 amino acids: CASSAFGTPTGDTQYF. The CDR3 nucleotides are TGTGCCAGCAGCGCCTTCGGGACTCCGACAGGGGATACGCAGTATTTT.

This clone was picked up one time. The chain joins TRBV7-3 to TRBJ1-6, with 7 bases identical to TRBD1. The ends lost 5 bases at V and 10 bases at J; junction bases unmatched: 11. Germline V CDR1 and CDR2: SGHTA, FQGTGA. This CDR3 region has 15 residues. This chain's CDR3 is CASSPRGRVYSPLHF. DNA for the CDR3: TGTGCCAGCAGCCCCAGGGGGAGGGTATACTCACCCCTCCACTTT.